The rows below give T cell receptor beta chains drawn from one sample of a study of human T cells and chemical hapten exposure. Each CDR3 protein gets one entry after TCRdb re-called the RACE reads with MiXCR. The sample has under 400,000 distinct CDR3 sequences, 5.1% seen once; the top ten hold around 2.6%. The sample in question was whole blood, obtained in connection with sensitization to the hapten diphenylcyclopropenone (DPC). Source of these receptors: a woman between 50 and 59 years old with alopecia areata. Some clones in this sample may be carry-over from other donors' samples. Each CDR3 is given with its conserved first and last residue. D genes are given only for firm matches. Expanded clones are given a class, and other clones once, few, many or no size at all.

V gene,J gene,D gene,clone size,CDR3 protein,CDR3 DNA
TRBV6-5,TRBJ2-1,TRBD1,NA,CASSYTGTGNNEQFF,TGTGCCAGCAGTTATACCGGGACAGGTAACAATGAGCAGTTCTTC
TRBV12-3/TRBV12-4,TRBJ1-2,NA,few,CASSLRVGYTF,TGTGCCAGCAGTCTCAGGGTCGGCTACACCTTC
TRBV7-2,TRBJ2-3,TRBD2,many,CASSLNLAGSTDTQYF,TGTGCCAGCAGCTTAAACCTAGCGGGGAGCACAGATACGCAGTATTTT
TRBV5-1,TRBJ1-6,NA,few,CASSFDRNNSPLHF,TGCGCCAGCAGCTTCGACAGGAATAATTCACCCCTCCACTTT
TRBV20-1,TRBJ1-2,NA,few,CSARDYQGDGYTF,TGCAGTGCTAGAGATTACCAGGGAGATGGCTACACCTTC
TRBV4-1,TRBJ2-3,NA,many,CASSQGWAGGFTDTQYF,TGCGCCAGCAGCCAAGGTTGGGCAGGGGGGTTCACAGATACGCAGTATTTT
TRBV5-1,TRBJ2-3,TRBD1,many,CASSLKGQAGGSTDTQYF,TGCGCCAGCAGCTTGAAGGGACAGGCCGGGGGATCCACAGATACGCAGTATTTT
TRBV6-2/TRBV6-3,TRBJ2-7,TRBD2,NA,CASSPGTSDYYEQYF,TGTGCCAGCAGTCCCGGGACTAGCGATTACTACGAGCAGTACTTC
TRBV25-1,TRBJ2-3,NA,once,CASSEYHTLHTDTQYF,TGTGCCAGCAGTGAATACCACACACTACACACAGATACGCAGTATTTT
TRBV20-1,TRBJ1-3,TRBD1,NA,CSARQGGTGNTIYF,TGCAGTGCTCGACAGGGGGGGACTGGAAACACCATATATTTT
TRBV7-2,TRBJ1-2,NA,NA,CASSPEGVDYGYTF,TGTGCCAGCAGTCCTGAGGGGGTTGACTATGGCTACACCTTC
TRBV28,TRBJ2-3,NA,many,CASTFADRDTDTQYF,TGTGCCAGCACCTTTGCGGACCGAGATACAGATACGCAGTATTTT
TRBV3-1,TRBJ2-1,NA,NA,CASSQVGPEQFF,TGTGCCAGCAGCCAAGTAGGCCCCGAGCAGTTCTTC
TRBV6-5,TRBJ2-7,TRBD1,many,CASSPRGPYSYEQYF,TGTGCCAGCAGTCCGAGGGGGCCTTACTCCTACGAGCAGTACTTC
TRBV29-1,TRBJ1-1,NA,many,CSVERGRFEMNTEAFF,TGCAGCGTTGAAAGGGGCCGTTTCGAAATGAACACTGAAGCTTTCTTT
TRBV27,TRBJ2-7,NA,NA,CASSSGLKTYEQYF,TGTGCCAGCAGTTCCGGACTGAAGACCTACGAGCAGTACTTC
TRBV5-1,TRBJ2-1,NA,few,CASSLDPRNEQFF,TGCGCCAGCAGCTTGGACCCCCGGAATGAGCAGTTCTTC
TRBV12-3/TRBV12-4,TRBJ2-3,TRBD2,NA,CASRSGTSQYF,TGTGCCAGCAGGTCCGGGACTAGCCAGTATTTT
TRBV6-1,TRBJ2-3,NA,many,CASRASTDTQYF,TGTGCCAGCAGAGCGAGCACAGATACGCAGTATTTT
TRBV9,TRBJ2-1,NA,many,CASSVRWGDEQFF,TGTGCCAGCAGCGTCCGTTGGGGCGATGAGCAGTTCTTC
TRBV4-2,TRBJ1-1,TRBD1,NA,CASSQQTGRYENTEAFF,TGTGCCAGCAGCCAGCAGACAGGGCGTTACGAGAACACTGAAGCTTTCTTT
TRBV10-3,TRBJ2-1,NA,many,CAISEQGEEQFF,TGTGCCATCAGTGAGCAGGGCGAGGAGCAGTTCTTC
TRBV5-1,TRBJ2-3,NA,few,CASKAQGGGTDTQYF,TGCGCCAGCAAGGCCCAGGGCGGTGGGACAGATACGCAGTATTTT
TRBV21-1,TRBJ1-6,NA,many,CASSLHEGRVFSPLHF,TGTGCCAGCAGCCTACACGAGGGGAGGGTCTTTTCACCCCTCCACTTT
TRBV13,TRBJ2-1,NA,NA,CASSLDRAPNEQFF,TGTGCCAGCAGCTTAGACAGGGCGCCCAATGAGCAGTTCTTC
TRBV6-5,TRBJ2-3,NA,NA,CASSYGGWDTQYF,TGTGCCAGCAGTTACGGCGGATGGGATACGCAGTATTTT
TRBV20-1,TRBJ2-1,NA,many,CSAQGSGSYNEQFF,TGCAGTGCTCAGGGGTCAGGCTCCTACAATGAGCAGTTCTTC
TRBV12-3/TRBV12-4,TRBJ1-6,NA,NA,CASRNDGTYNSPLHF,TGTGCCAGCAGGAATGACGGAACCTATAATTCACCCCTCCACTTT
TRBV28,TRBJ2-1,TRBD2,many,CASSSPFGTSGRNEQFF,TGTGCCAGCAGTTCCCCTTTTGGGACTAGCGGGAGAAATGAGCAGTTCTTC